This TCR beta chain was profiled in a study of blood T cell repertoires in COVID-19. On the study more broadly: There were acute and convalescent COVID-19 samples, and they came from the United States, Italy and Spain.

CDR3 size: 15 residues. Per germline, CDR1 MNHEY and CDR2 SVGAGI. Trimming pared 0 bases from V and 5 bases from J, leaving 13 bases between. Using immunoSEQ multiplex PCR, the repertoire was profiled, and TCRdb retains in-frame clones only, with some absent. The sample has 300,000 to 400,000 clones; 88% are singletons. Sample: peripheral blood. V and J are TRBV6-5 and TRBJ1-1, with a possible D match to TRBD1 (5 bases). The sequence derives from a woman between 50 and 59 years old with active or convalescent COVID-19. The DNA of the CDR3 is TGTGCCAGCAGTTACTCGAATCAGGGAAGTACTGAAGCTTTCTTT. Its protein product is CASSYSNQGSTEAFF.